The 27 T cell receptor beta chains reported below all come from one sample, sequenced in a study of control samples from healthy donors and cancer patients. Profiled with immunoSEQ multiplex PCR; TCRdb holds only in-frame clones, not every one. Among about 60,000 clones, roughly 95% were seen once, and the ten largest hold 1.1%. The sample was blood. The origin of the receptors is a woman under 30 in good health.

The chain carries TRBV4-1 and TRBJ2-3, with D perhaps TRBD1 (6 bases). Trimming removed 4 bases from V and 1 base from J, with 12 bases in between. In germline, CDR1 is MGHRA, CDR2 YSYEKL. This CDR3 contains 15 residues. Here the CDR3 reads CASSPDYRGTDTQYF. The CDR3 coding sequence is TGCGCCAGCAGCCCTGATTACAGGGGCACAGATACGCAGTATTTT.

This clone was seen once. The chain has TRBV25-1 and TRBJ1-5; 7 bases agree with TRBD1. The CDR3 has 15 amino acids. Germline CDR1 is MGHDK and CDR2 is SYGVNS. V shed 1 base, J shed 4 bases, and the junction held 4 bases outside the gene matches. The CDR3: CASSEWGQPNQPQHF. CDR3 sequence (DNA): TGTGCCAGCAGTGAATGGGGACAGCCTAATCAGCCCCAGCATTTT. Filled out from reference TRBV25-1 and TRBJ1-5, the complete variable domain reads EADIYQTPRYLVIGTGKKITLECSQTMGHDKMYWYQQDPGMELHLIHYSYGVNSTEKGDLSSESTVSRIRTEHFPLTLESARPSHTSQYLCASSEWGQPNQPQHFGDGTRLSIL.

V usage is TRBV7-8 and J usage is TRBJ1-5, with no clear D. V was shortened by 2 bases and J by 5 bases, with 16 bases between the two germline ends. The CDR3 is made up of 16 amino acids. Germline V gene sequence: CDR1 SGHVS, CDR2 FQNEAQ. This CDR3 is CASSLRGGPADQPQHF. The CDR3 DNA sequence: TGTGCCAGCAGCTTACGGGGTGGCCCGGCAGATCAGCCCCAGCATTTT.

The CDR3 bases are TGTGCCAGCAGCTTAGGGGGCGAGTCTAATGAAAAACTGTTTTTT. This gives the protein CASSLGGESNEKLFF. The rearrangement joins TRBV7-2 to TRBJ1-4, with D maybe TRBD1 (5 bases). This CDR3 spans 15 amino acids. V was clipped by 1 base and J by 3 bases, with 9 bases between them. Germline CDR1 is SGHTA and CDR2 is FQGNSA.

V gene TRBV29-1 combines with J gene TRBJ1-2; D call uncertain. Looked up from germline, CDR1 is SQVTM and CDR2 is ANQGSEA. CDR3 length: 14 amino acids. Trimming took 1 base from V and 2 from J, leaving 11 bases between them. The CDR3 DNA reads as TGCAGCGTTGAAGGGCAGGTGATAAACTATGGCTACACCTTC. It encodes CSVEGQVINYGYTF. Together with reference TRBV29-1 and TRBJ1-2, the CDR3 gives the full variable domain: SAVISQKPSRDICQRGTSLTIQCQVDSQVTMMFWYRQQPGQSLTLIATANQGSEATYESGFVIDKFPISRPNLTFSTLTVSNMSPEDSSIYLCSVEGQVINYGYTFGSGTRLTVV.

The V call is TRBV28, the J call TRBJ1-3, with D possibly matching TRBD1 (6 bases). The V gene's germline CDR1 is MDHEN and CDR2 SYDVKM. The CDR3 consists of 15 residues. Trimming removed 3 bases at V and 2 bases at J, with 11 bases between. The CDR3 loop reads CASSFTGTTGNTIYF. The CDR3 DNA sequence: TGTGCCAGCAGTTTTACCGGGACAACTGGAAACACCATATATTTT.

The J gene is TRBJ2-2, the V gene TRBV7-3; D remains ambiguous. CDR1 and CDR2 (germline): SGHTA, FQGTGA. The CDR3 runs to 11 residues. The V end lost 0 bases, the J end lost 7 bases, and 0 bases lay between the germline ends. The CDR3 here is CASSLTGELFF. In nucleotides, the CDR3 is TGTGCCAGCAGCTTAACCGGGGAGCTGTTTTTT.

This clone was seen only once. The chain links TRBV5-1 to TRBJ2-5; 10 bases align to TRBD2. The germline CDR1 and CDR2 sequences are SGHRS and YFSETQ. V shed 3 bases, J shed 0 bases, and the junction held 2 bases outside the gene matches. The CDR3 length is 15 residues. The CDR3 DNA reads TGCGCCAGCAGCTACGGGACTAGCGACCAAGAGACCCAGTACTTC. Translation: CASSYGTSDQETQYF.

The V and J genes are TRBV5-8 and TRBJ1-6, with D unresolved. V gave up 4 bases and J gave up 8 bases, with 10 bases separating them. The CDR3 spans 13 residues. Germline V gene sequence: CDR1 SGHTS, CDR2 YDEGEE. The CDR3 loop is CASSVDRDSPLHF. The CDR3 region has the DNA TGTGCCAGCAGCGTGGACCGGGATTCACCCCTCCACTTT.

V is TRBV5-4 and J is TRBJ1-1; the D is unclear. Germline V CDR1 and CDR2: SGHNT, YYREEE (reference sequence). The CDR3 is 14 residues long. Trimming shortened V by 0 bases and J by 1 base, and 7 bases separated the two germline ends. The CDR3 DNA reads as TGTGCCAGCAGCTTGGAAGGAGGGAACACTGAAGCTTTCTTT. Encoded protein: CASSLEGGNTEAFF.

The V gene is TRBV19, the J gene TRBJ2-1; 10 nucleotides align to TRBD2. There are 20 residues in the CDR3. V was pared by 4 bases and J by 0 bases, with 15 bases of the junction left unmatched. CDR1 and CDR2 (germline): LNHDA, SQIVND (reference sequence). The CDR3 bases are TGTGCCAGTAGTAAGTGGGAGCGGGGGGGAATGTTATACTCCTACAATGAGCAGTTCTTC. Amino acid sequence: CASSKWERGGMLYSYNEQFF.

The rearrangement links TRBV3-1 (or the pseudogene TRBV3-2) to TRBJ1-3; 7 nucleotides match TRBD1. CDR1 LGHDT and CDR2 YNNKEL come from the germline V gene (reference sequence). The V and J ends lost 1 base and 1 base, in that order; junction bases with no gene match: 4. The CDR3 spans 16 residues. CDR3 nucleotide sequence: TGTGCCAGCAGCCAAGTTAGACAGGGTTCTGGAAACACCATATATTTT. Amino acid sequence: CASSQVRQGSGNTIYF.

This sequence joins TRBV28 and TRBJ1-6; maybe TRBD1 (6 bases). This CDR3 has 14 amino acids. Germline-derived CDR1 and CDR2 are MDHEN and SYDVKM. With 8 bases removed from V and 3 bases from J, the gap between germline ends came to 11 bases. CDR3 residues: CASLLTGYNSPLHF. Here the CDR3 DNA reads TGTGCCAGCCTATTGACAGGCTATAATTCACCCCTCCACTTT.

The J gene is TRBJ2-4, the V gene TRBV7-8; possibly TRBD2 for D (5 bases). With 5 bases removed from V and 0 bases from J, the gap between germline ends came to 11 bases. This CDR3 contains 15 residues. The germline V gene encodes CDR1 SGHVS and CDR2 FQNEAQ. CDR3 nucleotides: TGTGCCAGCAGCCGAGGGCCACTAGCCAAAAACATTCAGTACTTC. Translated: CASSRGPLAKNIQYF.

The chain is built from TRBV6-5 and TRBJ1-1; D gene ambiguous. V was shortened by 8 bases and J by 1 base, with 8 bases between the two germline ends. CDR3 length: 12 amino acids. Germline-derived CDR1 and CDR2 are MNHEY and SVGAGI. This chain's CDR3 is CASVSGNTEAFF. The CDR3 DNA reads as TGTGCCAGCGTTTCTGGGAACACTGAAGCTTTCTTT.

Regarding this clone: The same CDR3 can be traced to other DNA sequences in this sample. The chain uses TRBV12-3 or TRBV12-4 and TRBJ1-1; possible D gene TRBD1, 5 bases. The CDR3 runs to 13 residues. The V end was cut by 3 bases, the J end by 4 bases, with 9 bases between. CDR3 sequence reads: CASSLNGGTEAFF. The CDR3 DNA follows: TGTGCCAGCAGTTTGAATGGGGGCACTGAAGCTTTCTTT.

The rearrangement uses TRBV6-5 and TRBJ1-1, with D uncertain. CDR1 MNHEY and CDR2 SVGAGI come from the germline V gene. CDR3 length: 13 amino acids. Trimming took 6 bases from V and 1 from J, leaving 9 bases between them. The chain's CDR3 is CASRGQENTEAFF. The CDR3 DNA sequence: TGTGCCAGCAGGGGCCAGGAGAACACTGAAGCTTTCTTT.

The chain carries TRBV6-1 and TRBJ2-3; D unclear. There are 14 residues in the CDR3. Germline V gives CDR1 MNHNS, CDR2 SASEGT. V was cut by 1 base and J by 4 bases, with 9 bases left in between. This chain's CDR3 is CASSEGHGPDTQYF. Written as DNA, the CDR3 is TGTGCCAGCAGTGAAGGGCACGGCCCAGATACGCAGTATTTT.

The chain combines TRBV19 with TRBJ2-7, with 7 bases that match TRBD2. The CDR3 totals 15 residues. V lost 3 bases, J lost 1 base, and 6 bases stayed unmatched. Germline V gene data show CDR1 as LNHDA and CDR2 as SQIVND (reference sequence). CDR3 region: CASSMRRGSSYEQYF. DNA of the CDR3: TGTGCCAGTAGTATGCGGCGGGGGTCTTCCTACGAGCAGTACTTC. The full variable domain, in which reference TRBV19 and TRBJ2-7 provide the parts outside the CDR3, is DGGITQSPKYLFRKEGQNVTLSCEQNLNHDAMYWYRQDPGQGLRLIYYSQIVNDFQKGDIAEGYSVSREKKESFPLTVTSAQKNPTAFYLCASSMRRGSSYEQYFGPGTRLTVT.

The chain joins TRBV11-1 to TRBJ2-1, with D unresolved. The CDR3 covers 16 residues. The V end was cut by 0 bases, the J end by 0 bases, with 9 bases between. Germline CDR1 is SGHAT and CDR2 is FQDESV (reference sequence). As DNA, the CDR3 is TGTGCCAGCAGCTTAGCATACAGCCTCTCCTACAATGAGCAGTTCTTC. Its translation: CASSLAYSLSYNEQFF.

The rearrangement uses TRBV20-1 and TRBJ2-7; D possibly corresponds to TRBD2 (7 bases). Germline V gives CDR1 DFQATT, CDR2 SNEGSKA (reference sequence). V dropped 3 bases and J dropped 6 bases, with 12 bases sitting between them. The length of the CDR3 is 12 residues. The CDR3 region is CSASGGGIEQYF. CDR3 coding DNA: TGCAGTGCTAGTGGGGGGGGCATCGAGCAGTACTTC.

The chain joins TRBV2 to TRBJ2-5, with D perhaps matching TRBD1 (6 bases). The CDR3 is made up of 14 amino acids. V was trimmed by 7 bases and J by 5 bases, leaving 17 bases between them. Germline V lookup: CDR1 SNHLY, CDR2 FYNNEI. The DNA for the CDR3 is TGTGCCAGCACCCAGGACAGTCCAGGGGAGACCCAGTACTTC. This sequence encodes CASTQDSPGETQYF.

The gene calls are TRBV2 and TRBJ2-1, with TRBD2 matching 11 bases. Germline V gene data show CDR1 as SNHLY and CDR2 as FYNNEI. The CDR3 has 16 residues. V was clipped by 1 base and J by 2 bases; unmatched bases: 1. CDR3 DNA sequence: TGTGCCAGCAGTGAAGGGGGACTAGCGGCCTACAATGAGCAGTTCTTC. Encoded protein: CASSEGGLAAYNEQFF.

The CDR3 spells CASSFKNLRDRQETQYF. The CDR3 bases are TGCGCCAGCAGCTTTAAGAACCTCCGGGACAGACAAGAGACCCAGTACTTC. J is TRBJ2-5 and V is TRBV5-1, with TRBD1 matching 7 bases. The germline V gene has CDR1 SGHRS and CDR2 YFSETQ. The CDR3 is 17 residues long. V was clipped by 2 bases and J by 2 bases; unmatched bases: 12.

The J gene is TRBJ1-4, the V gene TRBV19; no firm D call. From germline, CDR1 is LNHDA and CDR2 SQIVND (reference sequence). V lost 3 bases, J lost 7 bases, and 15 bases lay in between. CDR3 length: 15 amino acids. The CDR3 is CASSIPGGTSEKLFF. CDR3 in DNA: TGTGCCAGTAGTATTCCGGGCGGTACGTCTGAAAAACTGTTTTTT.

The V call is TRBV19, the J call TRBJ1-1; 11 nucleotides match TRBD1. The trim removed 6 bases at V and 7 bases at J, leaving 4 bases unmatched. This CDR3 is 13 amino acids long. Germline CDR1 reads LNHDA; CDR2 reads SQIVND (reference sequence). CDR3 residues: CASRGQGGSEAFF. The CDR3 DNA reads TGTGCCAGTAGGGGACAGGGGGGCAGTGAAGCTTTCTTT.

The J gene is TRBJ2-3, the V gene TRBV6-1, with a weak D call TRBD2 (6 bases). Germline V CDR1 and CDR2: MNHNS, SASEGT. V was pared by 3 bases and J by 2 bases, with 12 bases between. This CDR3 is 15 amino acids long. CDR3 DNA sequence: TGTGCCAGCAGTGAGATGGCGGGGTTCACAGATACGCAGTATTTT. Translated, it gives CASSEMAGFTDTQYF.